These T cell receptor beta chains were read from a single sample in a study of cytomegalovirus exposure and HLA in healthy donors. The repertoire was sequenced with immunoSEQ multiplex PCR; TCRdb's copy has only in-frame clones and lacks some. The data hold about 98,000 clones, with over 70% observed a single time. What was sequenced was PBMCs. These receptors were collected from a man aged 18 to 30 in good health and CMV-seropositive. CDR3s include the opening cysteine and the closing phenylalanine or tryptophan. Each record gives: V gene, J gene, clone size, D gene, CDR3 DNA, CDR3 protein. The D gene is left open where the match is weak. For some rows the clone size is stated as once, few or many, or as a class when expanded; others skip it.

v_gene: TRBV27; j_gene: TRBJ1-4; abundance: .; d_gene: .; CDR3nt: TGTGCCAGCAGTTTATCGGGAGCGGGGAGCAAAGGAAAACTGTTTTTT; CDR3aa: CASSLSGAGSKGKLFF
v_gene: TRBV5-1; j_gene: TRBJ2-6; abundance: .; d_gene: .; CDR3nt: TGCGCCAGCAGCCCTCTTCCCAGCTCTGGGGCCAACGTCCTGACTTTC; CDR3aa: CASSPLPSSGANVLTF
v_gene: TRBV30; j_gene: TRBJ2-7; abundance: .; d_gene: .; CDR3nt: TGTGCCTGGAGTCTGGGGGGGGGCACTATAAACTACGAGCAGTACTTC; CDR3aa: CAWSLGGGTINYEQYF
v_gene: TRBV7-6; j_gene: TRBJ1-2; abundance: .; d_gene: .; CDR3nt: TGTGCCAGCAGCTTTAGCGGGGGGGACTATGGCTACACCTTC; CDR3aa: CASSFSGGDYGYTF
v_gene: TRBV30; j_gene: TRBJ2-7; abundance: .; d_gene: .; CDR3nt: TGTGCCTGGAGTGCTTCCTCCGCGGGGCAGTACTTC; CDR3aa: CAWSASSAGQYF
v_gene: TRBV10-3; j_gene: TRBJ2-7; abundance: .; d_gene: TRBD1; CDR3nt: TGTGCCATCAGTGAGGGACAGGCATACGAGCAGTACTTC; CDR3aa: CAISEGQAYEQYF
v_gene: TRBV14; j_gene: TRBJ1-2; abundance: .; d_gene: .; CDR3nt: TGTGCCAGCAGCCAAATCGGGGATTATGGCTACACCTTC; CDR3aa: CASSQIGDYGYTF
v_gene: TRBV28; j_gene: TRBJ2-2; abundance: few; d_gene: .; CDR3nt: TGTGCCAGCAGTTCCTCAGGGGTCACCGGGGAGCTGTTTTTT; CDR3aa: CASSSSGVTGELFF
v_gene: TRBV15; j_gene: TRBJ2-1; abundance: .; d_gene: TRBD2; CDR3nt: TGTGCCACCGGGCTAGCGGAGTACAATGAGCAGTTCTTC; CDR3aa: CATGLAEYNEQFF
v_gene: TRBV6-5; j_gene: TRBJ2-5; abundance: .; d_gene: TRBD1; CDR3nt: TGTGCCAGCAGTTACTCCTCGACAGGGGGCGGTGAGACCCAGTACTTC; CDR3aa: CASSYSSTGGGETQYF
v_gene: TRBV5-1; j_gene: TRBJ2-7; abundance: .; d_gene: TRBD1; CDR3nt: TGCGCCAGCAGCTTACCCGGGACAGGGTACTCCTACGAGCAGTACTTC; CDR3aa: CASSLPGTGYSYEQYF
v_gene: TRBV5-1; j_gene: TRBJ2-5; abundance: once; d_gene: TRBD1; CDR3nt: TGCGCCAGCAGAACAGGGGAGGAGACCCAGTACTTC; CDR3aa: CASRTGEETQYF